The TCR beta chain under discussion was sequenced for a study of blood T cell repertoires in COVID-19. Study summary: The United States, Italy and Spain were the sources of the acute and convalescent COVID-19 samples.

This CDR3 is 14 amino acids long. Germline CDR1 is SGHTA and CDR2 is FQGNSA. The junction had 6 bases not matched to a gene; V was cut back by 5 bases and J by 8 bases. Some clones are missing from TCRdb's copy, which holds only in-frame ones; the method was immunoSEQ multiplex PCR. The repertoire holds more than 250,000 clones, with around 89% as singletons. This TCR came from a woman aged 25 to 45 with COVID-19, enrolled during active disease. Sequenced: peripheral blood. The chain links TRBV7-2 to TRBJ1-2; 12 nucleotides match TRBD1. The CDR3 reads CASSKGQGAGGYTF. DNA for the CDR3: TGTGCCAGCAGCAAGGGACAGGGGGCGGGAGGCTACACCTTC.